These T cell receptor beta chains were read from a single sample in a study of post-analysis software for immune sequencing data. TCRdb re-analysed the PCR reads in MiXCR, keeping a single row per CDR3 protein. The sample records hundreds of thousands of distinct CDR3 sequences, 30% to 45% being singletons. Sequenced material: blood. These receptors were obtained from a girl aged 2-10 years with multiple sclerosis. CDR3s include the opening cysteine and the closing phenylalanine or tryptophan. D genes are given only for firm matches. Size is stated for part of the rows, as once, few or many counts, or as a class when the clone is expanded.

j_call	clone_size	v_call	d_call	cdr3_nt	cdr3_aa
TRBJ2-5	.	TRBV6-2/TRBV6-3	.	TGTGCCAGCAGTTACCTCTCAGGGTTTAGAGAGACCCAGTACTTC	CASSYLSGFRETQYF
TRBJ1-5	.	TRBV7-9	.	TGTGCCAGCAGCCCGGGACGGCTTAGCAATCAGCCCCAGCATTTT	CASSPGRLSNQPQHF
TRBJ2-7	.	TRBV9	.	TGTGCCAGCAGCCTCCGAGCTAGTGTCTACGAGCAGTACTTC	CASSLRASVYEQYF
TRBJ2-5	.	TRBV18	TRBD2	TGTGCCAGCTCACCACTTGGGACTAGCGGGAGTGTTGGTGGAGAGACCCAGTACTTC	CASSPLGTSGSVGGETQYF
TRBJ2-5	.	TRBV28	TRBD1	TGTGCCAGCAGTTCGACAGGGGTAGGGACCCAGTACTTC	CASSSTGVGTQYF
TRBJ1-1	.	TRBV12-3/TRBV12-4	.	TGTGCCAGCAGTCTGCGGACAGAGAACACTGAAGCTTTCTTT	CASSLRTENTEAFF
TRBJ1-2	few	TRBV7-9	.	TGTGCCAGCAGCTTACCCAGCAGAGCCACCTATGGCTACACCTTC	CASSLPSRATYGYTF
TRBJ2-7	few	TRBV10-3	TRBD1	TGTGCCACCGAAAACAGGGGCCCCTACGAGCAGTACTTC	CATENRGPYEQYF
TRBJ2-3	.	TRBV3-1	TRBD2	TGTGCCAGCAGCACTTATAGCGGGGGGAAATCAGGTACGCAGTATTTT	CASSTYSGGKSGTQYF
TRBJ2-7	.	TRBV6-2/TRBV6-3	.	TGTGCCAGCAGCCACACCTTGGGGACACTCAAACACTCCTACGAGCAGTACTTC	CASSHTLGTLKHSYEQYF
TRBJ2-7	.	TRBV4-3	TRBD2	TGCGCCAGCAGCCAAGCTCCTAGCGGGAGAAACGCCTACGAGCAGTACTTC	CASSQAPSGRNAYEQYF
TRBJ1-3	.	TRBV7-8	TRBD1	TGTGCCAGCAGTCTAGACAGGGTGGGAAACACCATATATTTT	CASSLDRVGNTIYF
TRBJ1-2	few	TRBV15	.	TGTGCCACCATACAGATGGGGGCAGGGAATGGCTACACCTTC	CATIQMGAGNGYTF
TRBJ1-5	.	TRBV12-3/TRBV12-4	.	TGTGCCAGCAGTTCCCGATATCTCAGCAATCAGCCCCAGCATTTT	CASSSRYLSNQPQHF
TRBJ1-1	few	TRBV6-5	.	TGTGCCAGCAGTTACGTTGGAGAGAACACTGAAGCTTTCTTT	CASSYVGENTEAFF
TRBJ2-7	.	TRBV27	TRBD2	TGTGCCAGCAGTTCCCCGGGTAGCGGGCACCCCTACGAGCAGTACTTC	CASSSPGSGHPYEQYF
TRBJ2-7	.	TRBV14	TRBD2	TGTGCCAGCAGCCGGACTAGCTACGAGCAGTACTTC	CASSRTSYEQYF
TRBJ2-1	.	TRBV28	.	TGTGCCAGCAGTTTATCGAGTAACAATGAGCAGTTCTTC	CASSLSSNNEQFF
TRBJ1-1	.	TRBV6-5	.	TGTGCCAGCACCACGGGGCTCTGGAAGGGGGCTTTCTTT	CASTTGLWKGAFF
TRBJ1-2	few	TRBV5-1	TRBD1	TGCGCCAGCAGCTGGACAGGGGGCGCATCAGATGGCTACACCTTC	CASSWTGGASDGYTF
TRBJ2-3	.	TRBV6-5	.	TGTGCCAGCAGTTACTCTCTACGGGGTGGGGGCACAGATACGCAGTATTTT	CASSYSLRGGGTDTQYF
TRBJ1-5	.	TRBV7-9	TRBD1	TGTGCCAGCAGCTACAGGGGGCCGGATGGCAATCAGCCCCAGCATTTT	CASSYRGPDGNQPQHF
TRBJ2-7	few	TRBV7-2	.	TGTGCCAGCAGCTTTCATGACCTCCGGAGGGAGCAGTACTTC	CASSFHDLRREQYF
TRBJ2-1	.	TRBV6-5	TRBD2	TGTGCCAGCAGTTACCGGACTAGCGGGCGGGATGAGCAGTTCTTC	CASSYRTSGRDEQFF
TRBJ1-5	few	TRBV7-6	.	TGTGCCAGCAGCCCTTCCGGGGGGCAGCTCAATCAGCCCCAGCATTTT	CASSPSGGQLNQPQHF
TRBJ1-2	.	TRBV12-3/TRBV12-4	.	TGTGCCAGCAGTATCGGAACAGACTATGGCTACACCTTC	CASSIGTDYGYTF
TRBJ1-2	few	TRBV28	.	TGTGCCAGCGGTCCAGGCCGACAGGCCGTTTATGGCTACACCTTC	CASGPGRQAVYGYTF
TRBJ2-5	.	TRBV15	TRBD2	TGTGCCACCAGCAAACTAGCGGGGGAAGAGACCCAGTACTTC	CATSKLAGEETQYF
TRBJ2-3	few	TRBV5-1	.	TGCGCCAGCAGCCCCTATCCAGGGTTCACAGATACGCAGTATTTT	CASSPYPGFTDTQYF
TRBJ2-7	few	TRBV7-2	.	TGTGCCAGCAGCTTAGACCGACTAGTGTGGTACGAGCAGTACTTC	CASSLDRLVWYEQYF
TRBJ2-5	.	TRBV12-3/TRBV12-4	TRBD2	TGTGCCAGCAGTCCCCAGCTTCAGGATATCGCGACTAGCGGGGGGCGGAGGGAAGAGACCCAGTACTTC	CASSPQLQDIATSGGRREETQYF
TRBJ2-5	few	TRBV7-2	.	TGTGCCAGCAGCCCGGACTACCCCCAAGAGACCCAGTACTTC	CASSPDYPQETQYF
TRBJ1-2	few	TRBV5-1	TRBD1	TGCGCCAGCAGCCCCGTGGACAGGGACTATCTTGGCTACACCTTC	CASSPVDRDYLGYTF
TRBJ1-1	.	TRBV2	TRBD1	TGTGCCAGCACAGGGACAGGGGTGACCACTGAAGCTTTCTTT	CASTGTGVTTEAFF
TRBJ2-1	.	TRBV5-1	.	TGCGCCAGCAGCGGGAGAATAGACAATGAGCAGTTCTTC	CASSGRIDNEQFF
TRBJ1-2	few	TRBV12-3/TRBV12-4	.	TGTGCCAGCAGTTTCTTGACACGCGATGGCTACACCTTC	CASSFLTRDGYTF
TRBJ1-5	.	TRBV7-2	.	TGTGCCAGCAGCCCCCAACAAAGTAGCAATCAGCCCCAGCATTTT	CASSPQQSSNQPQHF
TRBJ2-1	.	TRBV20-1	.	TGCAGTGCTAGTCTTGGGAACAATGAGCAGTTCTTC	CSASLGNNEQFF
TRBJ1-1	.	TRBV12-3/TRBV12-4	.	TGTGCCAGCAGTTTCGGCCCTGTGGCTTTCTTT	CASSFGPVAFF
TRBJ1-4	.	TRBV5-1	.	TGCGCCAGCAGCGCGACCATTGCAACTAATGAAAAACTGTTTTTT	CASSATIATNEKLFF
TRBJ1-2	.	TRBV29-1	.	TGCAGCGTGGGTGAACAGGGTGAGGGCTACACCTTC	CSVGEQGEGYTF
TRBJ2-1	once	TRBV5-1	TRBD1	TGCGCCAGCAGCAGACCCTCCCGGGACAGGGCCAATGAGCAGTTCTTC	CASSRPSRDRANEQFF
TRBJ2-3	.	TRBV3-1	.	TGTGCCAGCAGCGGAAGTCGGGCGGGAAGCACAGATACGCAGTATTTT	CASSGSRAGSTDTQYF
TRBJ1-2	few	TRBV20-1	.	TGCAGTGCTAGAGAACACAGGGAGCCCTATGGCTACACCTTC	CSAREHREPYGYTF
TRBJ1-2	.	TRBV29-1	TRBD1	TGCAGCGTGCCGGGACAGGGTAACTATGGCTACACCTTC	CSVPGQGNYGYTF
TRBJ1-2	.	TRBV4-2	.	TGTGCCAGCAGCCAACAGCTCTACTTTGGCTACACCTTC	CASSQQLYFGYTF
TRBJ2-4	.	TRBV10-3	.	TGTGCCATCAGTGACAGGTCGGACATTCAGTACTTC	CAISDRSDIQYF
TRBJ2-5	.	TRBV15	.	TGTGCCACCAGCAGAGCCGACAGAAATCAAGAGACCCAGTACTTC	CATSRADRNQETQYF